Detailed here is one T cell receptor beta chain. The antigen it recognizes is unknown. Base qualities were left out, and no much larger clone turns up one base away. These data belong to a study of shared clonotypes between healthy human individuals (TCRdb year 2020). About the full investigation: A couple of women and three men aged 18 to 49 years were included in the cohort. Libraries were prepared and TCR repertoires were sequenced by different laboratories using diverse techniques, in order to increase sequencing depth and limit assay-specific biases. Per donor, three plates each were used for CD4 naive and CD4 memory, two for CD8 naive, and one for CD8 memory. Blood TCR repertoires of about five healthy adults were deeply sequenced to estimate repertoire size and the extent of clonotype sharing between individuals. Between about 0.94 and 8.9 billion PBMCs per donor were obtained by leukapheresis.

TCR CDR3 regions were amplified from genomic DNA by multiplex PCR using the deep immunoSEQ assay. Extracted genomic DNA from each cell subset was distributed evenly across all wells of several immunoSEQ 96-well plates, and each plate was treated as a replicate. For sorted subsets, each replicate PCR was loaded with approximately 190 ng genomic DNA, equivalent to roughly 30,000 T cell genomes. Purified libraries were quantified with a Qubit 3.0 fluorometer, sized on a Bioanalyzer 2100, and re-quantified with the KAPA Library Quantification kit. Every immunoSEQ 96-well plate was sequenced on a dedicated single-read 150-cycle Illumina NextSeq 550 flow cell. For the original study's pipeline: Because the immunoSEQ output held only junctional sequences and lacked quality scores, the filtering could not match the filtering applied to full-length reads. Sequences were annotated with PyIR, a Python wrapper for IgBLAST v1.9, and V/J genes and CDR3 were assigned using IMGT germline references. Reads were filtered out if the reads had weak V/J assignments (E-value above 1e-6), no CDR3, stop codons, out-of-frame junctions, or ambiguous translated residues. V3J clonotypes were defined by identical inferred V gene, J gene, and CDR3 amino acid sequence. The percentage overlap between two repertoires was calculated by dividing the number of shared unique clonotypes by the size of the smaller repertoire. RTK rarefaction, the Chao1 estimator, and Recon v2.1 estimates of unobserved clonotypes were used to assess repertoire richness. Generation probabilities for all TCRbeta clonotypes obtained by the gDNA method from a handful of donors were computed using OLGA. TCRdb mirrors the immuneACCESS table, restricted to in-frame sequences. Some clones are absent from its copies; in checked studies, under half trace to an unresolved V gene, and the reason for the others is unknown. For V, J and clone size, that table is used; D and trimming come from the DNA. A total of 170,000 or so clones appear in this sample, approximately 60% of them only once. 8% to 13% of the sample goes to the ten largest clones.

The research as a whole found: Sharing across a handful of donors was observed for 4.5% to 6.5% of naive CD4, over 3% of naive CD8, 2% to 2.5% of memory CD4, and less than 0.45% of memory CD8 clonotypes. Compared with non-shared clonotypes, the clonotypes found in all four sorted-subset donors had higher generation probabilities. Sampling was limited to blood, and TCR repertoires in tissue likely differ from TCR repertoires in blood. Naive subsets generally had larger estimated clonotype richness than memory subsets did. Because the study included only a small number of donors, the genetic and exposure-history diversity represented was limited. Based on pairwise subsampling, the degree of clonotype sharing among donors was expected to be affected by sequencing depth. Rarefaction of sorted-subset datasets indicated incomplete sequencing despite the large sequencing depth.

The CDR3 contains 16 residues, cysteine and phenylalanine counted. The kept DNA is CDR3 alone, 48 bases in frame from the first base. The germline V gene yields SGHTA for CDR1 and FQGNSA for CDR2. Relative to germline, V is missing 0 bases and J is missing 15 bases, with 9 bases of the junction outside any gene match. The donors were healthy, HIV-negative adults with no recently reported acute infections or vaccinations. Every donor was a Caucasian adult living in Nashville, Tennessee, USA. Magnetic negative selection was used to enrich CD4+ T cells, after which naive cells were positively selected on CD45RA and the negative fraction became the memory subset. Blood was obtained by leukapheresis, after which PBMCs were separated by Ficoll-Histopaque density gradient centrifugation and cryopreserved in liquid nitrogen vapor phase. Purity and quantity of every magnetically sorted T cell population were checked by analytical flow cytometry. Genomic DNA was isolated from every sorted fraction and measured by UV absorbance on a Nanodrop 2000c.

Recombination connected TRBV7-2 to TRBJ2-2; 14 central nucleotides agree with TRBD2. Sequencing input: memory CD4+ T cells sorted from blood. Sample cell subset or site, as interpreted from the label and publication: CD45RA-negative fraction. The TCR comes from a young man in good health. The nucleotides are TGTGCCAGCAGCTTAGCCCAGACTAGCGGGAGGGCTGGGATGTTTTTT. This encodes CASSLAQTSGRAGMFF.